One and the same sample provided the 27 T cell receptor beta chains below, sequenced in a study of spatial heterogeneity in lung cancer. Using its own MiXCR run on the 5' RACE reads, TCRdb lists one record per CDR3 protein. The profile shows 200 to 300 distinct CDR3 sequences, 40% to 50% of them singletons. The sample's time point: sample taken at primary tumor resection. Unsorted whole RNA samples from tumor, nontumor lung or frozen PBMC were sequenced. This specimen was PBMCs, taken at surgery. These receptors were obtained from a male donor with early-stage non-small cell lung cancer.

This clonotype has just a few counts. A library prepared for alpha chains yielded this beta chain as an off-target read; its size is of little meaning. The chain joins TRBV20-1 to TRBJ2-3; weak D call: TRBD2 (6 bases). The germline gives CDR1 DFQATT, CDR2 SNEGSKA (reference sequence). V shed 3 bases and J shed 10 bases, with 14 bases lying between them. This CDR3 has 12 amino acids. CDR3 in amino acids: CSARGLSDPQYF. The DNA of the CDR3 is TGCAGTGCTAGGGGACTGTCCGATCCGCAGTATTTT.

A note on this clonotype: The size of this beta chain means little, since it is a stray read in a library made for alpha chains. The rearrangement links TRBV5-4 to TRBJ2-5, with D tentatively TRBD1 or TRBD2 (5 bases each). Germline CDR1 is SGHNT and CDR2 is YYREEE (reference sequence). The CDR3 has 12 amino acids. The ends were cut back, 4 bases at V and 5 bases at J, with 9 bases in the middle. The CDR3 reads CASSEGRETQYF. CDR3 in DNA: TGTGCCAGCAGCGAGGGGCGGGAGACCCAGTACTTC.

By share, this clonotype ranks as large. This beta chain is off target for a library built for alpha chains, so its abundance means little. V and J are TRBV5-1 and TRBJ2-7; D might be TRBD2 (6 bases). The V gene's germline CDR1 is SGHRS and CDR2 YFSETQ. The germline V and J ends were trimmed by 5 bases and 4 bases, with 22 bases remaining between them. This CDR3 contains 16 residues. CDR3 DNA: TGCGCCAGCAGTCCCGATCCTCACCCGGGGGAGTACGAGCAGTACTTC. Translation: CASSPDPHPGEYEQYF.

Concerning this clonotype itself: Little can be read into the size of this beta chain, an off-target read in a library designed for alpha chains. The chain recombines TRBV6-1 with TRBJ2-3; 10 nucleotides agree with TRBD2. Unmatched junction bases numbered 5, after V lost 4 bases and J lost 1 base. Germline values: CDR1 MNHNS, CDR2 SASEGT. CDR3 size: 16 residues. The CDR3 loop is CASSVGLAGGTDTQYF. Here the CDR3 DNA reads TGTGCCAGCAGTGTGGGCCTAGCGGGGGGCACAGATACGCAGTATTTT.

This clonotype was seen a handful of times. Because this beta chain is a stray read in a library intended to capture alpha chains, its abundance should not be given much weight. The chain carries TRBV12-3 or TRBV12-4 and TRBJ2-3; 7 nucleotides align to TRBD2. This CDR3 has 16 amino acids. Losses at the gene ends were 2 bases for V and 4 bases for J; bases not matched to a gene: 9. CDR3 in amino acids: CASSLWDYGHADTQYF. The CDR3 DNA reads TGTGCCAGCAGTTTATGGGACTATGGACACGCAGATACGCAGTATTTT.

Worth noting for this clonotype: This beta chain is an unintended read in a library built for alpha chains; its size means little. The chain links TRBV11-2 to TRBJ2-3, with 11 bases lining up with TRBD2. The CDR3 has 16 amino acids. V gave up 5 bases and J gave up 0 bases; unmatched junction bases: 4. CDR1 SGHAT and CDR2 FQNNGV come from the germline V gene. The DNA for the CDR3 is TGTGCCAGCAGCCGACTAGCGGGAACTAGCACAGATACGCAGTATTTT. Amino acids: CASSRLAGTSTDTQYF. Filled out from reference TRBV11-2 and TRBJ2-3, the complete variable domain reads EAGVAQSPRYKIIEKRQSVAFWCNPISGHATLYWYQQILGQGPKLLIQFQNNGVVDDSQLPKDRFSAERLKGVDSTLKIQPAKLEDSAVYLCASSRLAGTSTDTQYFGPGTRLTVL.

On this clonotype: This beta chain appears as a stray read in a library generated for alpha chains; its size is not informative. The rearrangement links TRBV4-1 to TRBJ2-1, with D possibly called TRBD1 or TRBD2 (5 bases each). The germline V gene has CDR1 MGHRA and CDR2 YSYEKL. The germline V and J ends were trimmed by 11 bases and 5 bases, with 25 bases remaining between them. The CDR3 runs to 16 residues. CDR3: CASKVGFRDPDNEQFF. The CDR3 DNA reads TGCGCCTCCAAGGTGGGTTTCCGGGACCCCGACAATGAGCAGTTCTTC.

As to this clonotype: Because the library targeted alpha chains, this beta chain is an off-target read whose size means little. The chain carries TRBV12-3 or TRBV12-4 and TRBJ2-3, with 9 bases fitting TRBD1. Trimming took 5 bases from V and 4 from J; bases not matched to a gene: 7. The CDR3 is 15 amino acids. CDR3 bases: TGTGCCAGCAGTCCTGGGGGACAGGGCTCAGATACGCAGTATTTT. It translates to CASSPGGQGSDTQYF.

In the case of this clonotype: Being off target in a library aimed at alpha chains, this beta chain has a size of little meaning. The chain links TRBV24-1 to TRBJ1-2; TRBD1 agrees at 8 bases. CDR3 length: 14 residues. The germline V gene has CDR1 KGHDR and CDR2 SFDVKD. The J segment lost 3 bases and the V segment lost 1 base, leaving 0 bases of the junction unmatched. CDR3 DNA: TGTGCCACCAGTGATTTACAGGGGGACTATGGCTACACCTTC. The encoded protein is CATSDLQGDYGYTF.

In regard to this clonotype: Found in a library prepared for alpha chains, this beta chain is an off-target read, and its abundance has little meaning. V and J are TRBV7-2 and TRBJ2-3; TRBD2 matches at 9 bases. Germline CDR1 SGHTA, CDR2 FQGNSA. The CDR3 is 16 residues long. Trimming removed 2 bases from V and 3 bases from J; junction bases left unmatched: 6. This CDR3 reads CASSLFSGSGTDTQYF. CDR3 nucleotide sequence: TGTGCCAGCAGCTTATTTAGCGGGAGTGGGACAGATACGCAGTATTTT.

The count of this clonotype is one. This beta chain represents an off-target read in a library built for alpha chains; its size is of limited meaning. This chain uses TRBV5-1 with TRBJ2-2; D is unclear. In germline, CDR1 is SGHRS, CDR2 YFSETQ. The V end lost 1 base, the J end lost 0 bases, and 7 bases lay between the germline ends. The CDR3 loop spans 15 amino acids. Here the CDR3 reads CASSLFLANTGELFF. CDR3 nucleotide sequence: TGCGCCAGCAGCTTGTTTCTCGCGAACACCGGGGAGCTGTTTTTT.

This clonotype was seen a handful of times. The library was designed around alpha chains, so this beta chain is a stray read whose abundance carries little weight. CDR3 bases: TGCGCCAGCAGCTGGGGACTAACTAGCACAGATACGCAGTATTTT. Its translation is CASSWGLTSTDTQYF. The chain combines TRBV5-1 with TRBJ2-3, with TRBD2 matching over 7 bases. Germline V lookup: CDR1 SGHRS, CDR2 YFSETQ. The V gene end was trimmed by 3 bases and the J gene end by 0 bases; junction bases not matched to a gene: 4. This CDR3 comprises 15 residues.

This clonotype was seen more than once but under ten times. Because this beta chain is a stray read in a library intended to capture alpha chains, its abundance should not be given much weight. This rearrangement joins TRBV12-3 or TRBV12-4 to TRBJ2-3; D remains ambiguous. V dropped 6 bases and J dropped 6 bases, with 7 bases sitting between them. The CDR3 length is 11 residues. The CDR3 DNA is TGTGCCAGCAGACTGGGTGATACGCAGTATTTT. As protein: CASRLGDTQYF.

In this sample, this clonotype turned up a few times. Being off target in a library aimed at alpha chains, this beta chain has a size of little meaning. V and J are TRBV3-1 and TRBJ2-3, with D perhaps TRBD2 (5 bases). Trimming took off 4 bases at V and 0 bases at J, with 14 bases between the two ends. In germline, CDR1 is LGHDT, CDR2 YNNKEL (reference sequence). The CDR3 extends over 16 amino acids. CDR3 protein: CASSPADFPSTDTQYF. CDR3 nucleotide sequence: TGTGCCAGCAGCCCCGCGGACTTTCCTAGCACAGATACGCAGTATTTT.

Of note for this clonotype: This beta chain slipped into a library made for alpha chains as a stray read, so its size is not meaningful. The chain recombines TRBV29-1 with TRBJ2-3; 7 positions agree with TRBD1. The CDR3 is 11 amino acids. Germline V gives CDR1 SQVTM, CDR2 ANQGSEA. V shed 7 bases and J 5 bases; nucleotides not matched to a gene: 3. CDR3 protein: CSGGQQDTQYF. For the CDR3, the DNA is TGCAGCGGGGGACAGCAAGATACGCAGTATTTT.

This clonotype showed up just a few times. A library prepared for alpha chains yielded this beta chain as an off-target read; its size is of little meaning. This chain uses TRBV19 with TRBJ1-5; D is possibly TRBD1 (6 bases). With 3 bases removed from V and 1 base from J, the gap between germline ends came to 10 bases. Germline CDR1 reads LNHDA; CDR2 reads SQIVND (reference sequence). CDR3 size: 15 residues. The CDR3 DNA reads TGTGCCAGTAGTATGGAAGACAGGAGCAATCAGCCCCAGCATTTT. Encoded protein: CASSMEDRSNQPQHF.

Concerning this clonotype: In a library made to pick up alpha chains, this beta chain is a stray read with a size that means little. The chain recombines TRBV7-8 with TRBJ2-7; 10 bases fit TRBD2. The CDR3 totals 15 residues. V lost 5 bases to trimming and J lost 2 bases; unmatched junction nucleotides: 6. In germline, CDR1 is SGHVS, CDR2 FQNEAQ. CDR3 nucleotides: TGTGCCAGCAGCGGTAGCGGGGGGACTACCTACGAGCAGTACTTC. Its protein product is CASSGSGGTTYEQYF.

Worth noting for this clonotype: A library prepared for alpha chains yielded this beta chain as an off-target read; its size is of little meaning. The chain is built from TRBV18 and TRBJ2-5; D remains unclear. Germline CDR1 and CDR2: KGHSH and LQKENI. CDR3 length equals 12 residues. Trimming shortened V by 2 bases and J by 2 bases, and 3 bases separated the two germline ends. CDR3 in amino acids: CASSPGQETQYF. The CDR3 bases are TGTGCCAGCTCACCAGGTCAAGAGACCCAGTACTTC.

As regards this clonotype: The library was prepared for alpha chains; this beta chain is a stray read, so its frequency means little. The rearrangement links TRBV13 to TRBJ2-3; D call uncertain. Trimming removed 6 bases at V and 3 bases at J, with 7 bases between. Germline V CDR1 and CDR2: PRHDT, FYEKMQ (reference sequence). The CDR3 extends over 12 amino acids. The CDR3 DNA is TGTGCCAGCAGGGAAGGTACAGATACGCAGTATTTT. It is translated as CASREGTDTQYF.

Concerning this clonotype: Since it is a stray read in a library aimed at alpha chains, this beta chain has a size that is not meaningful. The rearrangement joins TRBV10-3 to TRBJ2-5; TRBD1 aligns across 9 bases. The V and J ends lost 6 bases and 5 bases, in that order; junction bases with no gene match: 4. The CDR3 sequence is 13 residues long. Germline CDR1 is ENHRY and CDR2 is SYGVKD. CDR3 bases: TGTGCCATCAGCCAGACAGGGGGTGAGACCCAGTACTTC. It specifies CAISQTGGETQYF.

Concerning this clonotype itself: This beta chain is an unintended read in a library built for alpha chains; its size means little. This chain uses TRBV29-1 with TRBJ2-1; TRBD2 is a possible D gene (5 bases). Trimming stripped 4 bases from V and 7 bases from J, with 11 bases between. The CDR3 is made up of 12 amino acids. Germline V gene lookup returns CDR1 SQVTM and CDR2 ANQGSEA. The CDR3 bases are TGCAGCGTTGGGCGCATAGCGAATGAGCAGTTCTTC. As protein: CSVGRIANEQFF.

On this clonotype: A clone one base away is much larger, so this may be a read error. This beta chain is a stray sequence in a library constructed for alpha chains; its clone size is not meaningful. The chain couples TRBV7-2 to TRBJ1-1; no definite D call. V gave up 2 bases and J gave up 7 bases, with 14 bases separating them. Per germline, CDR1 SGHTA and CDR2 FQGNSA. The CDR3 length is 14 residues. The CDR3 coding sequence is TGTGCCAGCAGCTTATACCTCGTGAGAGGTGAAGCTTTCTTT. Its protein product is CASSLYLVRGEAFF.

Points on this clonotype: The library was designed around alpha chains, so this beta chain is a stray read whose abundance carries little weight. V is TRBV29-1 and J is TRBJ2-1; 9 bases agree with TRBD2. Germline-derived CDR1 and CDR2 are SQVTM and ANQGSEA. The CDR3 loop spans 14 amino acids. With V trimmed by 7 bases and J by 2 bases, 6 bases remained unmatched. The CDR3 region is CSGSGLAAYNEQFF. CDR3 bases: TGCAGCGGCTCGGGACTAGCTGCCTACAATGAGCAGTTCTTC.

About this clonotype itself: Because the library targeted alpha chains, this beta chain is an off-target read whose size means little. The V call is TRBV20-1, the J call TRBJ2-7, with TRBD2 matching over 8 bases. V lost 0 bases, J lost 3 bases, and 16 bases stayed unmatched. Germline V CDR1 and CDR2: DFQATT, SNEGSKA (reference sequence). The CDR3 contains 18 residues. CDR3 sequence: CSARDLKGVTGGSYEQYF. Written as DNA, the CDR3 is TGCAGTGCTAGAGATCTAAAGGGGGTGACGGGAGGGAGCTACGAGCAGTACTTC.

Turning to this clonotype: For a library built for alpha chains, this beta chain is a stray read; little rests on its size. This rearrangement joins TRBV6-1 to TRBJ2-5; 9 positions match TRBD1. The CDR3 extends over 14 amino acids. V was pared by 6 bases and J by 4 bases, with 6 bases of the junction left unmatched. The germline V gene has CDR1 MNHNS and CDR2 SASEGT. In DNA form, the CDR3 reads TGTGCCAGCAGCCGACAGGGGGACGGAGAGACCCAGTACTTC. Residues: CASSRQGDGETQYF.

There are a few counts of this clonotype. For a library built for alpha chains, this beta chain is a stray read; little rests on its size. This sequence joins TRBV7-2 and TRBJ2-5, with D tentatively TRBD2 (6 bases). This CDR3 is built from 15 residues. Trimming stripped 2 bases from V and 1 base from J, with 11 bases between. Germline V gives CDR1 SGHTA, CDR2 FQGNSA. The CDR3 loop reads CASSLTPGVQETQYF. The CDR3 bases are TGTGCCAGCAGCTTAACCCCGGGGGTCCAAGAGACCCAGTACTTC.

About this clonotype: Because this beta chain is a stray read in a library intended to capture alpha chains, its abundance should not be given much weight. This sequence joins TRBV19 and TRBJ2-5; possibly TRBD1 for D (6 bases). Germline V gene lookup returns CDR1 LNHDA and CDR2 SQIVND (reference sequence). Trimming stripped 6 bases from V and 1 base from J, with 12 bases between. The CDR3 runs 14 residues. This chain's CDR3 is CASRKTGLQETQYF. The CDR3 DNA is TGTGCCAGTAGGAAGACAGGACTCCAAGAGACCCAGTACTTC. The whole variable domain, remainder taken from reference TRBV19 and TRBJ2-5, is DGGITQSPKYLFRKEGQNVTLSCEQNLNHDAMYWYRQDPGQGLRLIYYSQIVNDFQKGDIAEGYSVSREKKESFPLTVTSAQKNPTAFYLCASRKTGLQETQYFGPGTRLLVL.